This T cell receptor beta chain was profiled in a study of T-cell memory formation after mild COVID-19. Overall study context: Largely, the TCR clusters proved donor specific.

With respect to this clonotype: Its cognate antigen is unknown.

cDNA libraries for TCR alpha and TCR beta, carrying sample barcodes and UMIs, came from 5'RACE with constant-segment primers. A single record per CDR3 protein comes from TCRdb applying MiXCR to the 5' RACE reads. The repertoire holds 550,000 to 600,000 distinct CDR3 sequences, with less than 25% as singletons. The CDR3 sequence is 16 residues long. With 7 bases removed from V and 0 bases from J, the gap between germline ends came to 19 bases. Germline V lookup: CDR1 SQVTM, CDR2 ANQGSEA. Whole-study results and caveats: Mostly located in CM and EM were contracting CD4+ clones, with contracting CD8+ clones located in EMRA. The pre-infection memory compartment contained some responding clones, suggesting cross-reactive memory joined.

The specimen sequenced was PBMCs or a T cell subset sorted from them (not recorded which). The rearrangement uses TRBV29-1 and TRBJ2-4, with D possibly TRBD1 on 5 matching bases. The TCR sequence derives from an adult woman who had mild COVID-19 (a few samples of this study predate the infection). Cell type and time point are not known. CDR3 nucleotide sequence: TGCAGCGCTCATCCTAGGGGTTACCTAGCCAAAAACATTCAGTACTTC. As protein: CSAHPRGYLAKNIQYF.